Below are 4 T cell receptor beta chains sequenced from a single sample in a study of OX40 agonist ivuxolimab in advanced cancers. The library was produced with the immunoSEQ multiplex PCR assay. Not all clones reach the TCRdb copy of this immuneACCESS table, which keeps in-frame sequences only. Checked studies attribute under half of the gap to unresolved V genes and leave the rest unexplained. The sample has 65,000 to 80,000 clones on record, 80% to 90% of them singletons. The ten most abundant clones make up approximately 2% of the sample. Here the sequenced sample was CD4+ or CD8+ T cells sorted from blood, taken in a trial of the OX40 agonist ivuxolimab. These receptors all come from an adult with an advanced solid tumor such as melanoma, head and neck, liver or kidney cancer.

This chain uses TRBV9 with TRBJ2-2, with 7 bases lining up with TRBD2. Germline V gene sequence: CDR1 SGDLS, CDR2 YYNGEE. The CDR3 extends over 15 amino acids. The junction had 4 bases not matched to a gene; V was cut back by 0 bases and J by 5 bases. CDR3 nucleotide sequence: TGTGCCAGCAGCGTAGCCCTCGGGGGGACCGGGGAGCTGTTTTTT. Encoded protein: CASSVALGGTGELFF.

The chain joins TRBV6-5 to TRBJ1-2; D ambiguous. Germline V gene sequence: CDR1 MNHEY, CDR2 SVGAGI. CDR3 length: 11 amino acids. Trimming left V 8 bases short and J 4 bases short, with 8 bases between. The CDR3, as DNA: TGTGCCAGCGGTCTTGGCTATGGCTACACCTTC. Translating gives CASGLGYGYTF.

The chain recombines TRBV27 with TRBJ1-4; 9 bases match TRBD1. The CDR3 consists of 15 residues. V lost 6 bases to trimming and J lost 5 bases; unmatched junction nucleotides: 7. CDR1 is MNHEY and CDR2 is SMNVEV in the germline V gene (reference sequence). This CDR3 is CASSEQGAPNEKLFF. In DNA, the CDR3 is TGTGCCAGCAGCGAACAGGGGGCCCCCAATGAAAAACTGTTTTTT. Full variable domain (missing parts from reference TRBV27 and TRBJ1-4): EAQVTQNPRYLITVTGKKLTVTCSQNMNHEYMSWYRQDPGLGLRQIYYSMNVEVTDKGDVPEGYKVSRKEKRNFPLILESPSPNQTSLYFCASSEQGAPNEKLFFGSGTQLSVL.

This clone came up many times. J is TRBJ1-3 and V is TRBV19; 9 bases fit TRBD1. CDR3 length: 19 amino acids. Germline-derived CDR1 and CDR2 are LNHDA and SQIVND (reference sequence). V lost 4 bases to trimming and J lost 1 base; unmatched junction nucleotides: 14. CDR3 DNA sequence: TGTGCCAGTAGTACCCAATACGTCGGACAGGGGAAATCTGGAAACACCATATATTTT. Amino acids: CASSTQYVGQGKSGNTIYF.